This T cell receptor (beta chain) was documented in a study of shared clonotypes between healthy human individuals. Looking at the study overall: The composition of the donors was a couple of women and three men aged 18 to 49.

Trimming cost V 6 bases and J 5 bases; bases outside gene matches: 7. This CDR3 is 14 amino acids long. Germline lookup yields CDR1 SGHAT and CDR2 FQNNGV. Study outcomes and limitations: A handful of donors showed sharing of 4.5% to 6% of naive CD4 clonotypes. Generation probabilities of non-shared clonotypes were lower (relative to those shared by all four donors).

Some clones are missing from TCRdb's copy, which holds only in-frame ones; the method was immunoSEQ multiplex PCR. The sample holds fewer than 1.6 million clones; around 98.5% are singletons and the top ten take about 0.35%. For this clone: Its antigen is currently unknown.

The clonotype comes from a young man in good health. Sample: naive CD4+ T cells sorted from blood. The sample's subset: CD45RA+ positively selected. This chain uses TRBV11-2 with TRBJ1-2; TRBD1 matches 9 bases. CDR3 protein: CASRGTGRSYGYTF. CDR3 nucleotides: TGTGCCAGCAGGGGGACAGGGAGAAGTTATGGCTACACCTTC.